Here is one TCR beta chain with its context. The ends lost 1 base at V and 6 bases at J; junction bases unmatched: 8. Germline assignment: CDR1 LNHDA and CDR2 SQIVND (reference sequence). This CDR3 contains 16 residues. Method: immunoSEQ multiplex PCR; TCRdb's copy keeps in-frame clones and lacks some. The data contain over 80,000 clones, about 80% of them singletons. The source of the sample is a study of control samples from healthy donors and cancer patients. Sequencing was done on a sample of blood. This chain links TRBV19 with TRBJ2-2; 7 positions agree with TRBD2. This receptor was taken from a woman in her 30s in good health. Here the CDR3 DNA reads TGTGCCAGTAGTATAGTCGGGGGAGGGCTGGCCGGGGAGCTGTTTTTT. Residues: CASSIVGGGLAGELFF.